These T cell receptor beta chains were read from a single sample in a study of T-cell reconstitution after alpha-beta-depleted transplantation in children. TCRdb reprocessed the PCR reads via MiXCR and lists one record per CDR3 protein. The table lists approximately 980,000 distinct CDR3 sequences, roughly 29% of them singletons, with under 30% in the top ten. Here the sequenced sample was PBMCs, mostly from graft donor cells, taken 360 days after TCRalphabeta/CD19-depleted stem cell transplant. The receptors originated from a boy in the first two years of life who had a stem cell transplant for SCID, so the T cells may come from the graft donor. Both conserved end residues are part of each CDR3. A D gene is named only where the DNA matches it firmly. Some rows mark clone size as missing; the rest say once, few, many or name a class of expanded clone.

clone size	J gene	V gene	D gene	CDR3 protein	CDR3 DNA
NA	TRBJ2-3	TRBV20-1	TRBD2	CSAGPGTSLSTDTQYF	TGCAGTGCTGGACCCGGGACTAGCCTAAGCACAGATACGCAGTATTTT
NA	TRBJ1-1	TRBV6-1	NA	CASSRDEDAEAFF	TGTGCCAGCAGTCGGGACGAGGATGCTGAAGCTTTCTTT
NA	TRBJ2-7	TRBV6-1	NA	CASRGDSPYEQYF	TGTGCCAGCAGAGGAGACAGTCCCTACGAGCAGTACTTC
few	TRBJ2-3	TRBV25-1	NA	CASSELWGFTDTQYF	TGTGCCAGCAGTGAATTGTGGGGGTTCACAGATACGCAGTATTTT
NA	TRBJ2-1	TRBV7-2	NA	CASSRGLNYNEQFF	TGTGCCAGCAGCAGAGGACTCAACTACAATGAGCAGTTCTTC
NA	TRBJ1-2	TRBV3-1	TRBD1	CASSQGGTVGVYGYTF	TGTGCCAGCAGCCAGGGAGGGACAGTCGGAGTCTATGGCTACACCTTC
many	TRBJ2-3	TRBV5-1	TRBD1	CASSDRVTDTQYF	TGCGCCAGTTCGGACAGGGTCACAGATACGCAGTATTTT
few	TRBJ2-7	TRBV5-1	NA	CASSTGYGIAYEQYF	TGCGCCAGCAGTACGGGCTATGGCATAGCCTACGAGCAGTACTTC
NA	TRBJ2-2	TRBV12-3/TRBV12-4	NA	CASSNRVGELFF	TGTGCCAGCAGTAACAGGGTCGGGGAGCTGTTTTTT
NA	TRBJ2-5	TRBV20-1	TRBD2	CSTKLALQETQYF	TGCAGTACGAAACTAGCGTTACAAGAGACCCAGTACTTC
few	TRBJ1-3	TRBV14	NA	CASSPRTRSGNTIYF	TGTGCCAGCAGCCCACGGACGCGCTCTGGAAACACCATATATTTT
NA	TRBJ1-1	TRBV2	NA	CASSESLEEVNTEAFF	TGTGCCAGCAGTGAATCGCTTGAGGAGGTGAACACTGAAGCTTTCTTT
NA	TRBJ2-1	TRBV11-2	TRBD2	CASSLDRASGGQSYNEQFF	TGTGCCAGCAGCTTAGATCGGGCTAGCGGGGGCCAATCCTACAATGAGCAGTTCTTC
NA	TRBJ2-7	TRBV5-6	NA	CASSSPRGPLTYEQYF	TGTGCCAGCAGCTCCCCCAGGGGTCCTCTGACCTACGAGCAGTACTTC
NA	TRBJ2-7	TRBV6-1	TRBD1	CASSELAGTGAYEQYF	TGTGCCAGCAGTGAACTGGCCGGGACAGGGGCTTACGAGCAGTACTTC
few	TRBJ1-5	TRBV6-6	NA	CASTHGDQPQHF	TGTGCCAGCACCCACGGGGATCAGCCCCAGCATTTT
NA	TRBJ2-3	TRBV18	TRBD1	CASSPAGQADTQYF	TGTGCCAGCTCACCGGCAGGACAGGCAGATACGCAGTATTTT
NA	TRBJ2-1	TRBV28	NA	CASSLQGPEVEQFF	TGTGCCAGCAGTCTACAGGGTCCTGAGGTTGAGCAGTTCTTC
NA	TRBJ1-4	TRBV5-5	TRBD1	CASTRSPGQLNEKLFF	TGTGCCAGCACCAGATCGCCGGGACAGCTTAATGAAAAACTGTTTTTT
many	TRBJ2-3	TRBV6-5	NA	CASTFRLSTDTQYF	TGTGCCAGCACTTTCAGGCTGAGCACAGATACGCAGTATTTT
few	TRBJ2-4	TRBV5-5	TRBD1	CASRTGDSKNIQYF	TGTGCCAGCCGGACAGGGGATTCCAAAAACATTCAGTACTTC
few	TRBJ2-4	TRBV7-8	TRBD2	CASSPGLENIQYF	TGTGCCAGCAGCCCGGGACTAGAAAACATTCAGTACTTC
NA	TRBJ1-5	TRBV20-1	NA	CSARPRGYSNQPQHF	TGCAGTGCTAGACCCCGGGGGTATAGCAATCAGCCCCAGCATTTT
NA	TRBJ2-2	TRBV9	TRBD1	CASSDFGTVTGELFF	TGTGCCAGCAGCGACTTCGGGACAGTCACCGGGGAGCTGTTTTTT
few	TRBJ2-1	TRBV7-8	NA	CASCWGGLSYNEQFF	TGTGCCAGCTGTTGGGGGGGCCTCTCCTACAATGAGCAGTTCTTC
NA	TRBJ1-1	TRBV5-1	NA	CASSRGWVQGGTEAFF	TGCGCCAGCAGCCGGGGTTGGGTCCAGGGCGGCACTGAAGCTTTCTTT
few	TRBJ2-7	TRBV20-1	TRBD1	CSAWDRETYEQYF	TGCAGTGCATGGGACAGGGAAACCTACGAGCAGTACTTC
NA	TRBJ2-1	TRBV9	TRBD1	CASSPSGQGSYNEQFF	TGTGCCAGCAGCCCATCGGGACAGGGTTCCTACAATGAGCAGTTCTTC
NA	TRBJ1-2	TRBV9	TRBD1	CASSVVIQGAGGYTF	TGTGCCAGCAGCGTAGTGATTCAGGGGGCTGGAGGCTACACCTTC
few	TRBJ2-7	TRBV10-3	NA	CPREVYEQYF	TGCCCCAGGGAAGTCTACGAGCAGTACTTC
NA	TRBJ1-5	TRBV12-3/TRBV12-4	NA	CASSFAGAVQPQHF	TGTGCCAGCAGTTTCGCAGGCGCGGTTCAGCCCCAGCATTTT
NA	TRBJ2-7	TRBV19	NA	CASSITLTLTDVYEQYF	TGTGCCAGTAGTATAACCCTTACTCTGACAGATGTCTACGAGCAGTACTTC
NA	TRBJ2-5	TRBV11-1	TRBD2	CASSLGRGLAGVTYQETQYF	TGTGCCAGCAGCTTAGGTAGAGGACTAGCGGGGGTCACGTACCAAGAGACCCAGTACTTC
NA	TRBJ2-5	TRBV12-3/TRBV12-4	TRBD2	CASSWSGTSWAQETQYF	TGTGCCAGCAGTTGGTCCGGGACTAGCTGGGCCCAAGAGACCCAGTACTTC
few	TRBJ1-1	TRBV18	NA	CASSPITGNTEAFF	TGTGCCAGCTCACCAATCACCGGGAACACTGAAGCTTTCTTT